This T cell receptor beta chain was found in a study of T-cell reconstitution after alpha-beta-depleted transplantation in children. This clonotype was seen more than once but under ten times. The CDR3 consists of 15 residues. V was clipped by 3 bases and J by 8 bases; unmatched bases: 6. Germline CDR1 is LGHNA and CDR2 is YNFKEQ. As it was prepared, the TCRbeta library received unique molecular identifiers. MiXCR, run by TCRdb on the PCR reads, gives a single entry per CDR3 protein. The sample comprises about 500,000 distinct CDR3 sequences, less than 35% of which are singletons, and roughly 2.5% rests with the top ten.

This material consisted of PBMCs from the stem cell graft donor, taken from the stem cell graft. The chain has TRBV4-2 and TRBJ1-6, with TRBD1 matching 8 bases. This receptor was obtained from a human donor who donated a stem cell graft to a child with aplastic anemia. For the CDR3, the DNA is TGTGCCAGCAGCCATGAGGGACAGGTTTATTCACCCCTCCACTTT. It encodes CASSHEGQVYSPLHF.